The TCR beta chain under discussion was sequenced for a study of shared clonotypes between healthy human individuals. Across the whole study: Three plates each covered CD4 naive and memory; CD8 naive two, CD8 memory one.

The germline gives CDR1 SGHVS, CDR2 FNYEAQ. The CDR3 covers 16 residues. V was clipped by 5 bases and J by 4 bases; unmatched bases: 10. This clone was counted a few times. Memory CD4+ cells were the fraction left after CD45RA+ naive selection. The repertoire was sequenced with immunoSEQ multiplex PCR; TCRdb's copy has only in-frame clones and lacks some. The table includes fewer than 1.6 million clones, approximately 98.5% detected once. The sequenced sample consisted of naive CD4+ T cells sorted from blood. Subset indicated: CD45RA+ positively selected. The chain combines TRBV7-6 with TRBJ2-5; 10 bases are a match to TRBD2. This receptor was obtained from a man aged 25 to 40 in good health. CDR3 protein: CASSLQAGGFGETQYF. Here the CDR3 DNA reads TGTGCCAGCAGCCTCCAAGCGGGAGGGTTCGGAGAGACCCAGTACTTC.